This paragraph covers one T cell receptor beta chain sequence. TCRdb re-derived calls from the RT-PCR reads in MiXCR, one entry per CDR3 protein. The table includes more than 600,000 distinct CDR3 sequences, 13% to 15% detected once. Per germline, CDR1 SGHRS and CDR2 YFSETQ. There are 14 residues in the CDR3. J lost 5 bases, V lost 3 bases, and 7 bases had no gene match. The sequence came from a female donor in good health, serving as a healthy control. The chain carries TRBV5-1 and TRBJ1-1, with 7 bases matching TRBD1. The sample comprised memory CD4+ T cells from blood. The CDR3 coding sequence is TGCGCCAGCAGCTCCGGGACAGTAGCGACTGAAGCTTTCTTT. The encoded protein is CASSSGTVATEAFF.